This is a list of T cell receptor beta chains from one sample in a study of T cell responses to AZD1222 COVID-19 vaccine. Produced via immunoSEQ multiplex PCR; TCRdb's table is partial and in-frame only. The data hold approximately 120,000 clones, with 87% observed a single time. The sample here was peripheral blood, taken 28 days after the second AZD1222 dose. The source is an adult who received the AZD1222 COVID-19 vaccine. CDR3s include the opening cysteine and the closing phenylalanine or tryptophan. A D gene is named only where the DNA matches it firmly. The listing skips clone size in some rows; elsewhere it reads once, few, many or a size class.

J gene	clone size	V gene	D gene	CDR3 DNA	CDR3 protein
TRBJ2-7	-	TRBV28	TRBD1	TGTGCCAGCAGTTTAGGGACAGGGGGGTACGAGCAGTACTTC	CASSLGTGGYEQYF
TRBJ1-3	-	TRBV4-2	-	TGTGCCAGCAGCCAAGAAGGCGGAAGTGGAAACACCATATATTTT	CASSQEGGSGNTIYF
TRBJ1-2	-	TRBV2	TRBD1	TGTGCCAGCAGCGGACAGGGACCGGGGTATGGCTACACCTTC	CASSGQGPGYGYTF
TRBJ2-1	few	TRBV28	-	TGTGCCAGCAGTCCCGGGGAGCCATTCTCGGATGAGCAGTTCTTC	CASSPGEPFSDEQFF
TRBJ1-2	-	TRBV5-6	-	TGTGCCAGCACCATTTGGGGCAGGGTTAACTATGGCTACACCTTC	CASTIWGRVNYGYTF
TRBJ2-7	-	TRBV11-2	-	TGTGCCAGCAGGCTAACAGGGAGACTTGGCGGCGAGCAGTACTTC	CASRLTGRLGGEQYF
TRBJ2-1	-	TRBV9	-	TGTGCCAGTAGCGAGGCGGGACAAGCATACAATGAGCAGTTCTTC	CASSEAGQAYNEQFF
TRBJ2-6	-	TRBV2	-	TGTGCCAGCAGTGAGGTGAAGGGTCTATTGGGGGCCAACGTCCTGACTTTC	CASSEVKGLLGANVLTF
TRBJ1-6	-	TRBV28	-	TGTGCCAGCAGTCCCCCCCGTTTACAGATTAATTCACCCCTCCACTTT	CASSPPRLQINSPLHF
TRBJ2-5	-	TRBV27	-	TGTGCCAGCAGTAAGGAAGGAGAGACCCAGTACTTC	CASSKEGETQYF
TRBJ1-2	once	TRBV28	-	TGTGCCAGCAGTTTGGGGGGGGCGGGCTATGGCTACACCTTC	CASSLGGAGYGYTF
TRBJ1-2	-	TRBV5-1	-	TGCGCCAGCAGCTTGGAGGGAGGAGGTGGCTACACCTTC	CASSLEGGGGYTF
TRBJ2-2	-	TRBV5-1	-	TGCGCCAGCGCGGAGTCGAACACCGGGGAGCTGTTTTTT	CASAESNTGELFF
TRBJ2-2	-	TRBV28	TRBD2	TGTGCCAGCAGTCTAGAAGCGGCGGGAGGGAACACCGGGGAGCTGTTTTTT	CASSLEAAGGNTGELFF
TRBJ2-2	-	TRBV5-4	-	TGTGCCAGCAGCCTCCCCATTGACACCGGGGAGCTGTTTTTT	CASSLPIDTGELFF
TRBJ2-7	-	TRBV5-4	-	TGTGCCAGCAGCTTGGAACCCGGCAGCCGGACGGGGGAGCAGTACTTC	CASSLEPGSRTGEQYF
TRBJ2-1	once	TRBV6-5	-	TGTGCCAGCAGTTACGACTCGACCTACAATGAGCAGTTCTTC	CASSYDSTYNEQFF
TRBJ1-1	-	TRBV30	-	TGTGCCTGGGGTCGGGGGGGGAACACTGAAGCTTTCTTT	CAWGRGGNTEAFF
TRBJ1-1	-	TRBV7-9	-	TGTGCCAGCAGCTTAGGTTGGGCAGGGGAAGCTTTCTTT	CASSLGWAGEAFF
TRBJ2-1	-	TRBV21-1	-	TGTGCCAGCAGCAAAGGTGGTGGGTTGGAGCAGTTCTTC	CASSKGGGLEQFF
TRBJ2-7	-	TRBV7-9	-	TGTGCCAGCAGCGCACCGGGCTCCTACGAGCAGTACTTC	CASSAPGSYEQYF
TRBJ2-7	-	TRBV13	-	TGTGCCAGCAGCCGCGGCAGACCAGCCTACGAGCAGTACTTC	CASSRGRPAYEQYF
TRBJ2-1	-	TRBV5-6	-	TGTGCCAGCAGCTGGGGACGTCACAATGAGCAGTTCTTC	CASSWGRHNEQFF
TRBJ2-7	-	TRBV10-2	TRBD1	TGCGCCAGCAGGGGACAGGCCCTTGCGTCCTACGAGCAGTACTTC	CASRGQALASYEQYF
TRBJ2-7	-	TRBV6-6	-	TGTGCCAGCAATTCCCGCGACAAGGGGTACGAGCAGTACTTC	CASNSRDKGYEQYF
TRBJ1-1	-	TRBV4-1	-	TGCGCCAGCAGCCAAGCCGACAGGAGCAACACTGAAGCTTTCTTT	CASSQADRSNTEAFF
TRBJ1-4	-	TRBV5-1	-	TGCGCCAGCAGCTCCCTTTGGGCTAATGAAAAACTGTTTTTT	CASSSLWANEKLFF
TRBJ2-3	-	TRBV7-9	TRBD1	TGTGCCAGCAGAGCCGGGACAGGGGGTCTGGCAGATACGCAGTATTTT	CASRAGTGGLADTQYF
TRBJ2-1	-	TRBV7-3	TRBD2	TGTGCCAGCAGCAAAGCGGGAGGAGGTAATGAGCAGTTCTTC	CASSKAGGGNEQFF
TRBJ1-5	-	TRBV6-2/TRBV6-3	-	TGTGCCAGCAGTTACAGATTGTCAGAACCCCAGCATTTT	CASSYRLSEPQHF
TRBJ2-7	-	TRBV6-2/TRBV6-3	-	TGTGCCAGCAGTCCCCTTACTGGCAGGAGCTACGAGCAGTACTTC	CASSPLTGRSYEQYF
TRBJ2-1	-	TRBV10-2	-	TGCGCCAGCAGCATCGGGGCGGGGATTACCAATGAGCAGTTCTTC	CASSIGAGITNEQFF
TRBJ2-2	few	TRBV6-2/TRBV6-3	-	TGTGCCAGCAGTTCAGAGACCGGGGAGCTGTTTTTT	CASSSETGELFF
TRBJ2-7	-	TRBV7-6	-	TGTGCCAGCAGCCCATTTGGATCAGGGGGGTACGAGCAGTACTTC	CASSPFGSGGYEQYF
TRBJ1-5	few	TRBV4-3	-	TGCGCCAGCAGCCAAGATCGCGTCGGCAAGCCCCAGCATTTT	CASSQDRVGKPQHF
TRBJ1-6	few	TRBV3-1/TRBV3-2	-	TGTGCCAGCAGCCAGGGCCCCTATAATTCACCCCTCCACTTT	CASSQGPYNSPLHF
TRBJ1-1	-	TRBV29-1	-	TGCAGCGCCCTGTTTGGGGCTGGAGCTTTCTTT	CSALFGAGAFF
TRBJ1-4	once	TRBV9	-	TGTGCCAGCAGCCGGACACTACAGAATGAAAAACTGTTTTTT	CASSRTLQNEKLFF